The 6 T cell receptor beta chains below come from one sample, sequenced in a study of metastatic and nonmetastatic thyroid tumors. MiXCR re-clonotyped the PCR reads for TCRdb. The sample consists of tens of thousands of clones, 20% to 25% of them appearing once. Every patient underwent thyroid surgery untreated. Sequencing was performed on blood. These receptor sequences come from a male donor with papillary thyroid cancer or a benign thyroid nodule (not recorded which). Some clones in this sample may be carry-over from other donors' samples.

There are many counts of this clone. The chain recombines TRBV24-1 with TRBJ2-7, with D uncertain. CDR1 and CDR2 from the germline V gene are KGHDR and SFDVKD. This CDR3 comprises 9 residues. Trimming took off 12 bases at V and 7 bases at J, with 9 bases between the two ends. Here the CDR3 reads CAPAVEQYF. The CDR3 DNA follows: TGTGCCCCCGCCGTTGAGCAGTACTTC.

This clone was seen at least ten times. This chain joins TRBV28 and TRBJ1-5, with D unclear. Trimming took off 2 bases at V and 8 bases at J, with 10 bases between the two ends. Germline V gene data show CDR1 as MDHEN and CDR2 as SYDVKM. The CDR3 covers 13 residues. The CDR3 here is CASSLAPREPQHF. The CDR3 DNA reads TGTGCCAGCAGTTTAGCACCCCGGGAGCCCCAGCATTTT.

This clone ranks as medium-sized (0.01 to 0.1%). The chain is built from TRBV27 and TRBJ1-1; D is undetermined. CDR1 MNHEY and CDR2 SMNVEV come from the germline V gene (reference sequence). V lost 6 bases, J lost 4 bases, and 12 bases lay in between. The CDR3 covers 13 residues. In DNA form, the CDR3 reads TGTGCCAGCAGATTGATGGGAGGCACTGAAGCTTTCTTT. Translation gives CASRLMGGTEAFF.

This clone was detected ten times or more. The rearrangement links TRBV5-1 to TRBJ2-7, with 10 positions matching TRBD1. The CDR3 covers 16 residues. In germline, CDR1 is SGHRS, CDR2 YFSETQ. Unmatched junction bases numbered 8, after V lost 4 bases and J lost 1 base. Here the CDR3 DNA reads TGCGCCAGCAGCCCTGGACAGGGGGAGGGTTCCTACGAGCAGTACTTC. Protein product: CASSPGQGEGSYEQYF.

This clone was seen only once. Sequence at one end of the junction differs from germline and may be a read error. V usage is TRBV9 and J usage is TRBJ2-5; TRBD1 matches 8 bases. The germline gives CDR1 SGDLS, CDR2 YYNGEE. The CDR3 length is 14 residues. The CDR3 reads CARSRDRGWETQYF. CDR3 DNA: TGTGCCCGCAGTCGAGACAGGGGATGGGAGACCCAGTACTTC.

This chain links TRBV28 with TRBJ1-2, with a weak D call TRBD1 (6 bases). Germline CDR1 is MDHEN and CDR2 is SYDVKM. The CDR3 runs to 14 residues. Deletions cut 6 bases from V and 4 bases from J, with 15 bases between. In DNA form, the CDR3 reads TGTGCCAGCAGACGGTCACAGGGCCTCTATGGCTACACCTTC. Its protein product is CASRRSQGLYGYTF.